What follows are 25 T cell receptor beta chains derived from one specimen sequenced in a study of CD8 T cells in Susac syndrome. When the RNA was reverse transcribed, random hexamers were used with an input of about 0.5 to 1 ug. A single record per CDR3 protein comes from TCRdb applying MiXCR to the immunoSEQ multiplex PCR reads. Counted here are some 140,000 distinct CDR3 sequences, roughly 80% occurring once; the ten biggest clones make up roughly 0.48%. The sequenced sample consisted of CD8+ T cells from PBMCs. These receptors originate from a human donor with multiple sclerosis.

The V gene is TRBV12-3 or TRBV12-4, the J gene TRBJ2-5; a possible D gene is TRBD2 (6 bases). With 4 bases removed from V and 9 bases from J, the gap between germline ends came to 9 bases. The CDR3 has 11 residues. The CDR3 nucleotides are TGTGCCAGCAGTTCCGGCGGGGCCCAGTACTTC. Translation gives CASSSGGAQYF.

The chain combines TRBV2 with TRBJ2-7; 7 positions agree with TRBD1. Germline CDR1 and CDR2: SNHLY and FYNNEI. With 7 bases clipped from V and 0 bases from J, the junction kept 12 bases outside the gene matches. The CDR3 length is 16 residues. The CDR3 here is CASKGSGTAYSYEQYF. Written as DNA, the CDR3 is TGTGCCAGCAAGGGTTCTGGGACAGCATACTCCTACGAGCAGTACTTC.

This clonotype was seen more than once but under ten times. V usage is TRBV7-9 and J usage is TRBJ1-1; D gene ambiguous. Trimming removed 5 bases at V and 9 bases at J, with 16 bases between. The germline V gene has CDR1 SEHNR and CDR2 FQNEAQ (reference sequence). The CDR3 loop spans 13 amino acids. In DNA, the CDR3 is TGTGCCAGCAGCCCCCAGGCAACTCAAAAAGCTTTCTTT. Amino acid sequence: CASSPQATQKAFF. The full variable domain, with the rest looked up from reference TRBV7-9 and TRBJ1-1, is DTGVSQNPRHKITKRGQNVTFRCDPISEHNRLYWYRQTLGQGPEFLTYFQNEAQLEKSRLLSDRFSAERPKGSFSTLEIQRTEQGDSAMYLCASSPQATQKAFFGQGTRLTVV.

The CDR3: CSARDVRLASNEQFF. CDR3 bases: TGCAGTGCTAGAGATGTGAGACTAGCGAGCAATGAGCAGTTCTTC. The chain joins TRBV20-1 to TRBJ2-1, with 8 bases matching TRBD2. CDR3 length: 15 residues. Looked up from germline, CDR1 is DFQATT and CDR2 is SNEGSKA (reference sequence). Trimming cost V 0 bases and J 6 bases; bases outside gene matches: 7.

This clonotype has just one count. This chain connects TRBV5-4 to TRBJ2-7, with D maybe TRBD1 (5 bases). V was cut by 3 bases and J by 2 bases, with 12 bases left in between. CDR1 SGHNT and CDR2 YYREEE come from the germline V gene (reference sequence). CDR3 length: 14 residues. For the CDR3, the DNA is TGTGCCAGCAGCTCCATCGACAGAACCTACGAGCAGTACTTC. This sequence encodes CASSSIDRTYEQYF.

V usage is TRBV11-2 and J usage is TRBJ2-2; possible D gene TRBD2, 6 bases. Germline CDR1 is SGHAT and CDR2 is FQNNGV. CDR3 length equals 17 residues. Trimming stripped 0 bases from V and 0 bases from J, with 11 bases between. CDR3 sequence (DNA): TGTGCCAGCAGCTTAGATGTAGTAGCGGCGAACACCGGGGAGCTGTTTTTT. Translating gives CASSLDVVAANTGELFF.

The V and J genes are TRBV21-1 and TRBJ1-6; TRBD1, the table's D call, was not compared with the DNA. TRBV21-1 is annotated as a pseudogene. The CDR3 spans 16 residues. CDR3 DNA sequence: TGTGCCAGCAGCGCCCAAACAGGGGCCCAAAATTCACCCCTCCACTTT. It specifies CASSAQTGAQNSPLHF.

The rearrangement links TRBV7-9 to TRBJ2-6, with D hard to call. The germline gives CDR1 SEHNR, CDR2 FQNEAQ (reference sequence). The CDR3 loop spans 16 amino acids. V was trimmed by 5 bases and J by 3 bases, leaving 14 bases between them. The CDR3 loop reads CASSAPMGFGANVLTF. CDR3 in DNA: TGTGCCAGCAGCGCCCCTATGGGGTTTGGGGCCAACGTCCTGACTTTC.

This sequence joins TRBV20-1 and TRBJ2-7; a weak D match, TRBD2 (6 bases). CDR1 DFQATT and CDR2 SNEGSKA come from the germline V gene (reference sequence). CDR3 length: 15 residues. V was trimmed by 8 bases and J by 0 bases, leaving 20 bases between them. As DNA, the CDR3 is TGCAGTAGACTCGGGGGAGGATCGGACTCCTACGAGCAGTACTTC. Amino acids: CSRLGGGSDSYEQYF.

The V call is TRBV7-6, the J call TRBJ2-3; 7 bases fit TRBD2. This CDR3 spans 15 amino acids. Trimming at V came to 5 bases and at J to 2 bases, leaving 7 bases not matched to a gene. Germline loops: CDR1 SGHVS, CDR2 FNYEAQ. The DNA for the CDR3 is TGTGCCAGCAGCGTCGGGGGGAGGAACACAGATACGCAGTATTTT. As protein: CASSVGGRNTDTQYF. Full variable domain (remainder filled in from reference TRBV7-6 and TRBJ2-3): GAGVSQSPRYKVTKRGQDVALRCDPISGHVSLYWYRQALGQGPEFLTYFNYEAQQDKSGLPNDRFSAERPEGSISTLTIQRTEQRDSAMYRCASSVGGRNTDTQYFGPGTRLTVL.

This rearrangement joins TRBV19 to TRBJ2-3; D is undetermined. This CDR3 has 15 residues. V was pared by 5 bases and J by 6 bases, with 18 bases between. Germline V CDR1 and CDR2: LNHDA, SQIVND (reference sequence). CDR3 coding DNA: TGTGCCAGTAGTCCGACTCCCGAGGCCCCGGATACGCAGTATTTT. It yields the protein CASSPTPEAPDTQYF. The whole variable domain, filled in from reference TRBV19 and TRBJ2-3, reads DGGITQSPKYLFRKEGQNVTLSCEQNLNHDAMYWYRQDPGQGLRLIYYSQIVNDFQKGDIAEGYSVSREKKESFPLTVTSAQKNPTAFYLCASSPTPEAPDTQYFGPGTRLTVL.

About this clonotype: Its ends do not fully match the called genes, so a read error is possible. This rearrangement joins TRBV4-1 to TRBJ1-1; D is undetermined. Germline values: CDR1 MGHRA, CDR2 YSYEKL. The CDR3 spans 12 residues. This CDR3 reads CASSPTGTEAFF. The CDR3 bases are TGTGCCAGCAGCCCCACGGGCACTGAAGCTTTCTTT.

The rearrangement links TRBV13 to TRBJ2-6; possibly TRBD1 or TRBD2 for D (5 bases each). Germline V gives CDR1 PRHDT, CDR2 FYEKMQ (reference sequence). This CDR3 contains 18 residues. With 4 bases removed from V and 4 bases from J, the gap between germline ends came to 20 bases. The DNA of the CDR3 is TGTGCCAGCAGCTCCAGAGGGGAACTTTATGCAGGGGCCAACGTCCTGACTTTC. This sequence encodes CASSSRGELYAGANVLTF.

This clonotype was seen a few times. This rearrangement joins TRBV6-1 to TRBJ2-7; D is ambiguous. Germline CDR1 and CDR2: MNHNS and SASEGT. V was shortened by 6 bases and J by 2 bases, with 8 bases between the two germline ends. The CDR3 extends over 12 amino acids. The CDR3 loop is CASRDTAYEQYV. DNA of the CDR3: TGTGCCAGCAGGGATACAGCCTACGAGCAGTACGTC.

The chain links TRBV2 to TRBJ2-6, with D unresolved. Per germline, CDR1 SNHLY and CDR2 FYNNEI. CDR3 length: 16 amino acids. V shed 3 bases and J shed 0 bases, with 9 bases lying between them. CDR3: CASSEFGDSGANVLTF. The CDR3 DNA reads TGTGCCAGCAGTGAGTTTGGGGACTCTGGGGCCAACGTCCTGACTTTC.

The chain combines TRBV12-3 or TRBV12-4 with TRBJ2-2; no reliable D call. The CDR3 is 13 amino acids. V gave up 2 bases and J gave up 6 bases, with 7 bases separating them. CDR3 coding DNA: TGTGCCAGCAGTTTATTGGCCCCCGGGGAGCTGTTTTTT. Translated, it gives CASSLLAPGELFF.

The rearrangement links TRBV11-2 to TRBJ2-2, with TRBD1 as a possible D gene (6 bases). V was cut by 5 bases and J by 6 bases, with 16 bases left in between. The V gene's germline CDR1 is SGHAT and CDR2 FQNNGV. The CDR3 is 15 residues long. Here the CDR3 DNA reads TGTGCCAGCAGCCAAGACAGGTTTCCCGCCGGGGAGCTGTTTTTT. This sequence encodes CASSQDRFPAGELFF.

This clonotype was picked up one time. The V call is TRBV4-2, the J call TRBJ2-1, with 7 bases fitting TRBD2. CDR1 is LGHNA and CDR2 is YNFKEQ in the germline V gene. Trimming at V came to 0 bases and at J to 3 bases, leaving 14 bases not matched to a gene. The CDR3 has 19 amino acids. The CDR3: CASSQDPEFLAVDYNEQFF. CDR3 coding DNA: TGTGCCAGCAGCCAAGATCCCGAATTTCTAGCGGTGGACTACAATGAGCAGTTCTTC.

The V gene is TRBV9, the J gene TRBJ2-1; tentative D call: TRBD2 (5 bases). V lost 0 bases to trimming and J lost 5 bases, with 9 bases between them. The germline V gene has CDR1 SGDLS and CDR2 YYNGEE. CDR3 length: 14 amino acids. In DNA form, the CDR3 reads TGTGCCAGCAGCGTAGGAGAGGGAAACAATGAGCAGTTCTTC. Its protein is CASSVGEGNNEQFF.

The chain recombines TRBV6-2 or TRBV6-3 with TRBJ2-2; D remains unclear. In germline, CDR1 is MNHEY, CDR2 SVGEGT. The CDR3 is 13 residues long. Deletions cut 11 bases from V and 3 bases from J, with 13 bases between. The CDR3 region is CASEPRDTGELFF. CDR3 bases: TGTGCCTCCGAACCCCGGGACACCGGGGAGCTGTTTTTT.

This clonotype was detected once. The DNA of the CDR3 is TGTGCCAGCAGTTTATTCCCCGGAGTTAGCGGGGGCGCCGCCGTTAGGGACGATGAGCAGTTCTTC. This sequence encodes CASSLFPGVSGGAAVRDDEQFF. V is TRBV28 and J is TRBJ2-1; 9 bases are a match to TRBD2. Unmatched junction bases numbered 27, after V lost 1 base and J lost 8 bases. Per germline, CDR1 MDHEN and CDR2 SYDVKM. CDR3 length: 22 amino acids.

The CDR3 spells CASSLGRNHGYTF. DNA for the CDR3: TGTGCCAGCAGCTTAGGCAGGAATCATGGCTACACCTTC. The chain combines TRBV13 with TRBJ1-2; no clear D gene. The CDR3 consists of 13 residues. Trimming cost V 0 bases and J 6 bases, with 8 bases left between them. Germline V gives CDR1 PRHDT, CDR2 FYEKMQ (reference sequence).

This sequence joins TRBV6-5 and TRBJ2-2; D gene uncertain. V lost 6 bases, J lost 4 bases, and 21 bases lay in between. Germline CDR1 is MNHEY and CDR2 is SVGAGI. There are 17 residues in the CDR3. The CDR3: CASSYTPGPGRTGELFF. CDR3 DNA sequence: TGTGCCAGCAGCTATACTCCAGGACCGGGCCGCACCGGGGAGCTGTTTTTT.

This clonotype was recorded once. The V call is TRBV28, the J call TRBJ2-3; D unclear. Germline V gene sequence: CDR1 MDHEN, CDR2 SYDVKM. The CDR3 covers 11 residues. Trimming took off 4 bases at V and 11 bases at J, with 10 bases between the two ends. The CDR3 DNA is TGTGCCAGCAGTTCAGGTGGCTGGCAGTATTTT. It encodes CASSSGGWQYF. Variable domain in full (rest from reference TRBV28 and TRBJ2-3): DVKVTQSSRYLVKRTGEKVFLECVQDMDHENMFWYRQDPGLGLRLIYFSYDVKMKEKGDIPEGYSVSREKKERFSLILESASTNQTSMYLCASSSGGWQYFGPGTRLTVL.

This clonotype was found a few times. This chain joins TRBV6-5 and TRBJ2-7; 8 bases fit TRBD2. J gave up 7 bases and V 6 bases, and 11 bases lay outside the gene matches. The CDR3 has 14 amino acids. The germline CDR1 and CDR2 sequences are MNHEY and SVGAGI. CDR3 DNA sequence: TGTGCCAGCAGAAACAGCGGGAGTGTGGATGAGCAGTACGTC. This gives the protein CASRNSGSVDEQYV.